What follows describes a single T cell receptor beta chain. This sample is part of a study of blood T cell repertoires in COVID-19. About the research overall: Researchers got acute and convalescent COVID-19 samples from the United States, Italy and Spain. The analysed material was cDNA or gDNA that came from T cells, B-cell-depleted T cells, or PBMCs.

CDR3 length equals 11 residues. Germline assignment: CDR1 SEHNR and CDR2 FQNEAQ (reference sequence). Trimming removed 5 bases at V and 5 bases at J, with 5 bases between. In the original processing: Quantification of nucleated cells was approximated via reference gene primer amplification. Sequencing was performed with immunoSEQ multiplex PCR; in TCRdb, only in-frame clones are kept and a portion is missing. That table supplies the V and J calls and clone size; D and trimming were determined from the DNA. The sample holds about 670,000 clones, about 87% seen once. This receptor was identified in a woman between 18 and 30 years old with acute or convalescent COVID-19. The specimen was peripheral blood. V and J are TRBV7-9 and TRBJ2-3; D is unresolved. As DNA, the CDR3 is TGTGCCAGCAGCCTCAGAGATACGCAGTATTTT. Translated, it gives CASSLRDTQYF.